This TCR beta chain is drawn from a study of cytomegalovirus exposure and HLA in healthy donors. With 60 Vbeta and 13 Jbeta primers, the PCR was carried out. The table came from immunoSEQ multiplex PCR; TCRdb's copy has only in-frame clones and leaves some out. The sample table includes 150,000 or so clones. Between the trimmed V and J ends, which lost 2 bases and 5 bases, there was a span of 12 bases. There are 14 residues in the CDR3. Germline V gene data show CDR1 as MNHNS and CDR2 as SASEGT. The sample comprised PBMCs. The chain joins TRBV6-1 to TRBJ2-5; the D is unclear. This sequence was found in a woman aged 55 to 70 in good health and CMV-seronegative. The CDR3 bases are TGTGCCAGCAGTGAAAAGTGGGCCTGGGAGACCCAGTACTTC. Its protein is CASSEKWAWETQYF.